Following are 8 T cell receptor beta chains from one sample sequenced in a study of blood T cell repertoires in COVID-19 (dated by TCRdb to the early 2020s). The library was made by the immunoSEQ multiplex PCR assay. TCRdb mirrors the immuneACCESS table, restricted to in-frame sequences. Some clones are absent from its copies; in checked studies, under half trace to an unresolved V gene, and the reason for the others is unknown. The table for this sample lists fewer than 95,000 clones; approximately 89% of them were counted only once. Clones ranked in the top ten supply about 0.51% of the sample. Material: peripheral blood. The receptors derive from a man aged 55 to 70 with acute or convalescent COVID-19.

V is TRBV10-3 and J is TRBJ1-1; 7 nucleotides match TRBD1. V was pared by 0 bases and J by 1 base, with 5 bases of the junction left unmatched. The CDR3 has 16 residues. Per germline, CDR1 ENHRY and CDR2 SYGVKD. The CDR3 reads CAISESSAGGNTEAFF. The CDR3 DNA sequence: TGTGCCATCAGTGAGTCGTCGGCAGGGGGGAACACTGAAGCTTTCTTT.

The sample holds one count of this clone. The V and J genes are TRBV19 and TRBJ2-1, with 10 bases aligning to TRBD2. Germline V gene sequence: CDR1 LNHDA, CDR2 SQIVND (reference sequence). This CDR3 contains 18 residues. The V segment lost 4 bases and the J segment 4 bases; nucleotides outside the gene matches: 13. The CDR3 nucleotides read TGTGCCAGTAGTACTCCGGGACTAGCGCCTTCTAGTTACAATGAGCAGTTCTTC. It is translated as CASSTPGLAPSSYNEQFF.

CDR3 residues: CASSPPQGSNYGYTF. The DNA for the CDR3 is TGCGCCAGCAGCCCCCCCCAGGGATCTAACTATGGCTACACCTTC. The chain combines TRBV5-1 with TRBJ1-2; D perhaps matches TRBD1 (5 bases). Looked up from germline, CDR1 is SGHRS and CDR2 is YFSETQ. V lost 4 bases and J 0 bases, leaving 13 bases between the germline ends. CDR3 length: 15 residues.

Here the CDR3 DNA reads TGTGCCAGCAGCTCGTCCCTAGCAGGATTCTTCGAGCAGTACTTC. Translating gives CASSSSLAGFFEQYF. V and J are TRBV11-2 and TRBJ2-7, with D possibly being TRBD2 (5 bases). CDR1 and CDR2 (germline): SGHAT, FQNNGV. This CDR3 spans 15 amino acids. Trimming cost V 4 bases and J 6 bases, with 19 bases left between them.

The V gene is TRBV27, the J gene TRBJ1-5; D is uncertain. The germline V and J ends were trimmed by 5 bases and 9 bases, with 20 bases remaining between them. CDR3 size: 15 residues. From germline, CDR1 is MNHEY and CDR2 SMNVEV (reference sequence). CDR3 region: CASSADHQSSVPQHF. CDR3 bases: TGTGCCAGCAGTGCAGATCACCAGAGTAGCGTGCCCCAGCATTTT.

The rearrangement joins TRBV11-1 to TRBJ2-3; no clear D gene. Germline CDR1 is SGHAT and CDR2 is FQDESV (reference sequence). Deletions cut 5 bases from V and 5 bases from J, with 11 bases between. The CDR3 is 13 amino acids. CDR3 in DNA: TGTGCCAGCAGCCCCCCCCCGGTAGATACGCAGTATTTT. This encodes CASSPPPVDTQYF.

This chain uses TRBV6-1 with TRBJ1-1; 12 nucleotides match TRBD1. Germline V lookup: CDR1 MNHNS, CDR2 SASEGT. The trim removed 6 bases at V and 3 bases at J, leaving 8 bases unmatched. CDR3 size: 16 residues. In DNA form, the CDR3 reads TGTGCCAGCAGGGAACCGGGACAGGGGGCGGACACTGAAGCTTTCTTT. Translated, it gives CASREPGQGADTEAFF.

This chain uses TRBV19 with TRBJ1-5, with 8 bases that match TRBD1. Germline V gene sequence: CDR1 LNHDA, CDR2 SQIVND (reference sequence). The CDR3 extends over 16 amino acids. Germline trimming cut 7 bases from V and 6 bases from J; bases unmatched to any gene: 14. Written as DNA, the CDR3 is TGTGCCAGTACCAGCCAGCCGAGGACAGGGCTTCAGCCCCAGCATTTT. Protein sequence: CASTSQPRTGLQPQHF.